The 20 T cell receptor beta chains in this list originate from one sample, sequenced in a study of shared clonotypes between healthy human individuals. Libraries were prepared by immunoSEQ multiplex PCR; TCRdb keeps only in-frame clonotypes and omits some of them. The sample yields about 980,000 clones, more than 75% seen once. The sample consisted of memory CD4+ T cells sorted from blood. Regarding subset: CD45RA-negative fraction. The receptor set was obtained from a man aged 18-30 years in good health.

The CDR3 region is CAWTRGSWGTDTQYF. DNA of the CDR3: TGTGCCTGGACTCGGGGGAGCTGGGGCACAGATACGCAGTATTTT. V usage is TRBV30 and J usage is TRBJ2-3, with D tentatively TRBD2 (6 bases). The CDR3 has 15 amino acids. The V and J ends lost 4 bases and 1 base respectively, with 15 bases between them. Per germline, CDR1 GTSNPN and CDR2 SVGIG (reference sequence).

The chain joins TRBV7-8 to TRBJ2-7, with D maybe TRBD1 (5 bases). The V gene lost 2 bases and the J gene lost 0 bases, with 11 bases spanning the gap. Germline-derived CDR1 and CDR2 are SGHVS and FQNEAQ. This CDR3 spans 15 amino acids. This CDR3 is CASSLQTVTSYEQYF. CDR3 nucleotides: TGTGCCAGCAGCTTACAGACAGTTACCTCCTACGAGCAGTACTTC.

CDR3 in amino acids: CASSSDGQGTGETQYF. DNA for the CDR3: TGTGCCAGCAGTTCCGACGGACAGGGCACCGGAGAGACCCAGTACTTC. The chain combines TRBV7-3 with TRBJ2-5, with 8 bases fitting TRBD1. Losses at the gene ends were 6 bases for V and 4 bases for J; bases not matched to a gene: 13. The CDR3 is made up of 16 amino acids. Per germline, CDR1 SGHTA and CDR2 FQGTGA.

The rearrangement uses TRBV11-2 and TRBJ1-3, with D possibly matching TRBD1 (5 bases). V was clipped by 5 bases and J by 0 bases, with 23 bases between them. The CDR3 sequence is 19 residues long. Germline V gene data show CDR1 as SGHAT and CDR2 as FQNNGV. The DNA of the CDR3 is TGTGCCAGCAGCGCCCGGACAAGTGTCCCTCTTAGCTCTGGAAACACCATATATTTT. This translates into CASSARTSVPLSSGNTIYF.

The chain couples TRBV9 to TRBJ2-1, with 7 bases lining up with TRBD2. The CDR3 has 15 amino acids. Trimming took 1 base from V and 2 from J; bases not matched to a gene: 3. Germline V gives CDR1 SGDLS, CDR2 YYNGEE. The CDR3 loop reads CASSVSTSAYNEQFF. CDR3 DNA sequence: TGTGCCAGCAGCGTATCAACTAGCGCCTACAATGAGCAGTTCTTC.

The rearrangement uses TRBV2 and TRBJ2-3; D unresolved. The germline V gene encodes CDR1 SNHLY and CDR2 FYNNEI. The CDR3 is 12 residues long. The V and J ends lost 6 bases and 3 bases respectively, with 7 bases between them. This CDR3 reads CASRQDTDTQYF. For the CDR3, the DNA is TGTGCCAGCAGGCAGGATACAGATACGCAGTATTTT.

The chain recombines TRBV7-2 with TRBJ1-2; TRBD1 matches 10 bases. In germline, CDR1 is SGHTA, CDR2 FQGNSA. This CDR3 contains 14 residues. V trimming: 5 bases; J trimming: 8 bases; junction bases outside the gene matches: 8. CDR3 amino acids: CASSRGQGEVGYTF. The CDR3 DNA sequence: TGTGCCAGCAGCCGTGGACAGGGGGAGGTGGGCTACACCTTC.

This clone was seen only once. The genes are TRBV12-5 and TRBJ1-5; D is uncertain. V lost 1 base and J 7 bases, leaving 8 bases between the germline ends. The CDR3 length is 13 residues. Germline CDR1 reads LGHNT; CDR2 reads FRNRAP. CDR3 amino acids: CASGLEERQPQHF. The CDR3 DNA reads TGTGCTAGTGGTTTGGAAGAGCGACAGCCCCAGCATTTT.

The rearrangement uses TRBV19 and TRBJ1-1, with D possibly TRBD1 on 6 matching bases. CDR3 length: 16 amino acids. V dropped 3 bases and J dropped 3 bases, with 17 bases sitting between them. Germline V gene data show CDR1 as LNHDA and CDR2 as SQIVND (reference sequence). The DNA of the CDR3 is TGTGCCAGTAGTATTGTCTCAGGGGTCGGATACACTGAAGCTTTCTTT. The encoded protein is CASSIVSGVGYTEAFF.

As to this clone: The sample has other DNA sequences that encode this CDR3 too. The V call is TRBV5-1, the J call TRBJ1-1; D gene uncertain. Germline loops: CDR1 SGHRS, CDR2 YFSETQ. V was trimmed by 0 bases and J by 5 bases, leaving 8 bases between them. The CDR3 is 13 residues long. The CDR3 sequence is CASSLGSGTEAFF. CDR3 bases: TGCGCCAGCAGCTTGGGTTCAGGAACTGAAGCTTTCTTT. The full variable domain, with the rest looked up from reference TRBV5-1 and TRBJ1-1, is KAGVTQTPRYLIKTRGQQVTLSCSPISGHRSVSWYQQTPGQGLQFLFEYFSETQRNKGNFPGRFSGRQFSNSRSEMNVSTLELGDSALYLCASSLGSGTEAFFGQGTRLTVV.

This sequence joins TRBV6-5 and TRBJ1-1; D is uncertain. The CDR3 is 15 amino acids. V lost 5 bases and J lost 0, with 13 bases in between. Germline V gene lookup returns CDR1 MNHEY and CDR2 SVGAGI. In DNA, the CDR3 is TGTGCCAGCAGTACCTCTGGACGGGTGAACACTGAAGCTTTCTTT. Translating gives CASSTSGRVNTEAFF.

This clone was observed once. The chain has TRBV30 and TRBJ1-5, with TRBD1 identical over 9 bases. Trimming cost V 2 bases and J 5 bases; bases outside gene matches: 7. The germline V gene has CDR1 GTSNPN and CDR2 SVGIG (reference sequence). The CDR3 has 15 amino acids. Here the CDR3 reads CAWSRGQGLDQPQHF. For the CDR3, the DNA is TGTGCCTGGAGTCGGGGACAGGGATTAGATCAGCCCCAGCATTTT.

The gene calls are TRBV5-1 and TRBJ2-5, with 7 bases that match TRBD1. The CDR3 loop spans 14 amino acids. CDR1 is SGHRS and CDR2 is YFSETQ in the germline V gene. V was pared by 5 bases and J by 3 bases, with 7 bases of the junction left unmatched. The CDR3: CASRRAGTEETQYF. The CDR3 region has the DNA TGCGCCAGCAGGCGGGCAGGGACAGAAGAGACCCAGTACTTC.

This clone has a single count. V usage is TRBV7-2 and J usage is TRBJ2-7, with D tentatively TRBD1 or TRBD2 (5 bases each). V shed 5 bases and J shed 7 bases, with 15 bases lying between them. This CDR3 spans 13 amino acids. CDR1 and CDR2 (germline): SGHTA, FQGNSA. As DNA, the CDR3 is TGTGCCAGCAGCGACGGGACGAGACTAGAGCAGTACTTC. Translating gives CASSDGTRLEQYF.

This clone turned up a few times. The chain couples TRBV5-4 to TRBJ2-7, with D unresolved. Per the germline V gene, CDR1 is SGHNT and CDR2 is YYREEE (reference sequence). V lost 0 bases, J lost 4 bases, and 8 bases lay in between. The CDR3 loop spans 13 amino acids. The DNA of the CDR3 is TGTGCCAGCAGCTTGGTCGACGGTTACGAGCAGTACTTC. The encoded protein is CASSLVDGYEQYF.

The CDR3 coding sequence is TGTGCCAGCAGCTTAGCGGTTGGGACAGTGAACACTGAAGCTTTCTTT. This encodes CASSLAVGTVNTEAFF. The V call is TRBV7-2, the J call TRBJ1-1; TRBD1 matches at 7 bases. With V trimmed by 0 bases and J by 0 bases, 4 bases remained unmatched. Germline V lookup: CDR1 SGHTA, CDR2 FQGNSA. The CDR3 is made up of 16 amino acids.

This sequence joins TRBV5-6 and TRBJ2-7; D unclear. The CDR3 loop spans 14 amino acids. Germline CDR1 and CDR2: SGHDT and YYEEEE. Trimming shortened V by 4 bases and J by 2 bases, and 13 bases separated the two germline ends. This CDR3 reads CASSRALIPYEQYF. The CDR3 nucleotides read TGTGCCAGCAGCCGAGCCTTAATCCCCTACGAGCAGTACTTC. Full variable domain (rest looked up from reference TRBV5-6 and TRBJ2-7): DAGVTQSPTHLIKTRGQQVTLRCSPKSGHDTVSWYQQALGQGPQFIFQYYEEEERQRGNFPDRFSGHQFPNYSSELNVNALLLGDSALYLCASSRALIPYEQYFGPGTRLTVT.

V is TRBV6-1 and J is TRBJ1-5; D gene unclear. Trimming cost V 10 bases and J 5 bases, with 15 bases left between them. Germline CDR1 MNHNS, CDR2 SASEGT. The CDR3 is 13 amino acids. For the CDR3, the DNA is TGTGCCACCCTATCGGGCCAACATCAGCCCCAGCATTTT. This codes for CATLSGQHQPQHF.

CDR3 sequence (DNA): TGTGCCTGGAGGACAGGGAAGAGTAGGACTGAAGCTTTCTTT. Encoded protein: CAWRTGKSRTEAFF. The chain carries TRBV30 and TRBJ1-1, with 7 bases matching TRBD1. CDR1 and CDR2 (germline): GTSNPN, SVGIG (reference sequence). This CDR3 spans 14 amino acids. Trimming at V came to 3 bases and at J to 5 bases, leaving 9 bases not matched to a gene. Full variable domain (remainder filled in from reference TRBV30 and TRBJ1-1): SQTIHQWPATLVQPVGSPLSLECTVEGTSNPNLYWYRQAAGRGLQLLFYSVGIGQISSEVPQNLSASRPQDRQFILSSKKLLLSDSGFYLCAWRTGKSRTEAFFGQGTRLTVV.

The chain links TRBV6-1 to TRBJ1-6, with a weak D call TRBD1 (6 bases). CDR3 length equals 14 residues. V gave up 5 bases and J gave up 6 bases, with 11 bases separating them. In germline, CDR1 is MNHNS, CDR2 SASEGT. CDR3 sequence reads: CASSSRTANSPLHF. CDR3 nucleotide sequence: TGTGCCAGCAGTTCTAGGACAGCTAATTCACCCCTCCACTTT.